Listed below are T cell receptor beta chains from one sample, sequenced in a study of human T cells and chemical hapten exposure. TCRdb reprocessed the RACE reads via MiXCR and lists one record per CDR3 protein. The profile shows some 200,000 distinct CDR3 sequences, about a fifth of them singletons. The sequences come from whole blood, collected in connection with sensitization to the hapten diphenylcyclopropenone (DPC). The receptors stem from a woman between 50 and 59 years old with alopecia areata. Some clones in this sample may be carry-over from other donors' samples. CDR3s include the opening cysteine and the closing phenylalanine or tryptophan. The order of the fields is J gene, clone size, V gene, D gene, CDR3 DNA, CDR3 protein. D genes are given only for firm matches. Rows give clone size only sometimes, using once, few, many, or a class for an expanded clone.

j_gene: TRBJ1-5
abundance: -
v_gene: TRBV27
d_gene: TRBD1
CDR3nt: TGTGCCAGCAGCTACTCAGGGGGTGGCTTGGGGCCCCAGCATTTT
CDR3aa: CASSYSGGGLGPQHF

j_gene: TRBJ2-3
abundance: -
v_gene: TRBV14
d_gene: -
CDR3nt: TGTGCCAGCAGCCAAGGCCGGCTTACCATGACCCTTGGGGATACGCAGTATTTT
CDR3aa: CASSQGRLTMTLGDTQYF

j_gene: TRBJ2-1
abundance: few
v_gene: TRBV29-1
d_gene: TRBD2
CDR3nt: TGCAGCGTTGAATGGGTGGCGGGAGGGTACTACAATGAGCAGTTCTTC
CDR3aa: CSVEWVAGGYYNEQFF

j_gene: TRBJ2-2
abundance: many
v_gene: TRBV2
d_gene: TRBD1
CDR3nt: TGTGCCAGCAGTGACGGACAGGGGGGCACCGGGGAGCTGTTTTTT
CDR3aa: CASSDGQGGTGELFF

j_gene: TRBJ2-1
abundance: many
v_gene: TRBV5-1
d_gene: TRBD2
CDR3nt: TGCGCCAGCAGCTTGGATAGTAGCGGGAACTACAATGAGCAGTTCTTC
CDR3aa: CASSLDSSGNYNEQFF

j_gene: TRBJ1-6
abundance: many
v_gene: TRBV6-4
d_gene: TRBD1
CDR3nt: TGTGCCAGCAGAGCGACAGGGGCAGGTTCACCCCTCCACTTT
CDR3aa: CASRATGAGSPLHF

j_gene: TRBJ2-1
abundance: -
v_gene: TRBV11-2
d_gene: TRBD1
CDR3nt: TGTGCCAGCAGCACCGGGACAGTTTACAATGAGCAGTTCTTC
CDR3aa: CASSTGTVYNEQFF

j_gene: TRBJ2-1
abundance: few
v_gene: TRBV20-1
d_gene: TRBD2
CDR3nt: TGCAGTGCTAGCCCCGAGCTAGCGGGAGTAATCTATGAGCAGTTCTTC
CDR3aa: CSASPELAGVIYEQFF

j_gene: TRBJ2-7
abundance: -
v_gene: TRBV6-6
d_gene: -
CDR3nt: TGTGCCAGCAGTTACTCGGCGGGTATCTACGAGCAGTACTTC
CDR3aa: CASSYSAGIYEQYF

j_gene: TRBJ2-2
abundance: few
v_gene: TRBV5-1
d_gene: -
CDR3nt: TGCGCCAGCCAAACCTCACAGGGCGGGAACACCGGGGAGCTGTTTTTT
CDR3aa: CASQTSQGGNTGELFF

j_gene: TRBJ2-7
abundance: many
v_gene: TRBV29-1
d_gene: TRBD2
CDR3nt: TGCAGCGTTACGACTAGCGGGATAGGTAACGAGCAGTACTTC
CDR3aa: CSVTTSGIGNEQYF

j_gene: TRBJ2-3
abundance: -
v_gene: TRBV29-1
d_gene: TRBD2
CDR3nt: TGCAGTAGTCGGGAGGGGTCCACAGATACGCAGTATTTT
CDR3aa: CSSREGSTDTQYF

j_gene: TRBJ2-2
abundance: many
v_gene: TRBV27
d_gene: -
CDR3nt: TGTGCCAGCAGCCAACCCGCAGCGAACACCGGGGAGCTGTTTTTT
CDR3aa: CASSQPAANTGELFF

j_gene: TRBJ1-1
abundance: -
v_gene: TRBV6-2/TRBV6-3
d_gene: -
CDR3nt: TGTGCCAGCAGTTACAAGCTTGGGGACACTGAAGCTTTCTTT
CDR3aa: CASSYKLGDTEAFF

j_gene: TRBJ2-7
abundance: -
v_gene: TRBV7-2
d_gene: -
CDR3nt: TGTGCCTCAAAGAACAGGGTAACCTACGAGCAGTACTTC
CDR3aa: CASKNRVTYEQYF

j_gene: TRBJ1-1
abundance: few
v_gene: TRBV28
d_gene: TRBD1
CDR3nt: TGTGCCAGCAGTTTATCAACAGGGGGCCACCCTCCTGAAGCTTTCTTT
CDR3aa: CASSLSTGGHPPEAFF

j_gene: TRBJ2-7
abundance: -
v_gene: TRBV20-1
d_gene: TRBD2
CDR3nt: TGCAGTGCTAGAGCGGGAGGACACTTC
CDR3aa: CSARAGGHF

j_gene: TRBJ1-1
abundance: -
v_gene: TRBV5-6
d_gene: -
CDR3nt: TGTGCCAGCAGCCCACAGGGCTGGACTGAAGCTTTCTTT
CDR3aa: CASSPQGWTEAFF

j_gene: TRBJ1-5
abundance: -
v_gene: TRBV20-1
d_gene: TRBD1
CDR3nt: TGCAGTGCTCGTGACAGGGTCGATCAGCCCCAGCATTTT
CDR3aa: CSARDRVDQPQHF

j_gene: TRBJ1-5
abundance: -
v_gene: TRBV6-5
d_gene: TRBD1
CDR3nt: TGTGCCAGCAGCCATTGGACAGGGAAACCCAATCAGCCCCAGCATTTT
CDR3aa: CASSHWTGKPNQPQHF

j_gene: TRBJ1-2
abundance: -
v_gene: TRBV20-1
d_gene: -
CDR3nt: TGCAGTGCTTGGACAGCCAGTTATGGCTACACCTTC
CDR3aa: CSAWTASYGYTF

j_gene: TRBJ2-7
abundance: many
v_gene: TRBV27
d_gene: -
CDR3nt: TGTGCCAGCAGTTCCCCAGGACCCTACGAGCAGTACTTC
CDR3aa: CASSSPGPYEQYF

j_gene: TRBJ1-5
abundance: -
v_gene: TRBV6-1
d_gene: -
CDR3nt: TGTGCCAGCAGTGGAACCCTCAATCAGCCCCAGCATTTT
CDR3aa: CASSGTLNQPQHF

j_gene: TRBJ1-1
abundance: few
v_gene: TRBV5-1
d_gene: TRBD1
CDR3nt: TGCGCCAGCAGCGGAGGACAGGCTTCCGACACTGAAGCTTTCTTT
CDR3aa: CASSGGQASDTEAFF

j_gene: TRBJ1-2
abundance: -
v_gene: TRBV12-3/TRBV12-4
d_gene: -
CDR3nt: TGTGCCAGCAGTTTTATAGGACGGGTGGGTGGCTACACCTTC
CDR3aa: CASSFIGRVGGYTF

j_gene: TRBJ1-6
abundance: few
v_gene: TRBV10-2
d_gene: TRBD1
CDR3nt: TGCGCCAGCAGTTACGGACAGGGGGGTGGTTCACCCCTCCACTTT
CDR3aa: CASSYGQGGGSPLHF

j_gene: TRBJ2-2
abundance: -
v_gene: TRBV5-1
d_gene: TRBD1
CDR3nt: TGCGCCAGCAACATCCGGGACAGGGTGACCGGGGAGCTGTTTTTT
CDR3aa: CASNIRDRVTGELFF

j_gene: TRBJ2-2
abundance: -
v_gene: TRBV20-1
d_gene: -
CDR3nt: TGCAGTGCTAGAGATGGAGTCACCGGGGAGCTGTTTTTT
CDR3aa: CSARDGVTGELFF

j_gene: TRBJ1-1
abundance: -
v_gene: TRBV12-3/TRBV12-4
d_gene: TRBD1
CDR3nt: TGTGCCAGCAGTCGACAGGGGAATGAAGCTTTCTTT
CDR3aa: CASSRQGNEAFF

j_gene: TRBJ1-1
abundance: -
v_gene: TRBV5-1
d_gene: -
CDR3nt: TGCGCCAGCAGCTTGAACGTTAGGGGAGCTGAAGCTTTCTTT
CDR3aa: CASSLNVRGAEAFF

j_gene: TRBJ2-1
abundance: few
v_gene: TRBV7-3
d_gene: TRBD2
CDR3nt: TGTGCCAGCAGCCCGACTAGCGGGAGAGGTCGGACGTCCTACAATGAGCAGTTCTTC
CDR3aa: CASSPTSGRGRTSYNEQFF

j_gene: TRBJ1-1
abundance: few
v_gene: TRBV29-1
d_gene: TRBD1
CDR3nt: TGCAGCGTTGAAGTCCGGACAGGGGCTTGGGAACGGACTGAAGCTTTCTTT
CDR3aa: CSVEVRTGAWERTEAFF

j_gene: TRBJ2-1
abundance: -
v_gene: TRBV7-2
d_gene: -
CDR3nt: TGTGCCAGCAGCTTAAGCCCCGGGACGCTCCGGGCGTTCTTC
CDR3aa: CASSLSPGTLRAFF

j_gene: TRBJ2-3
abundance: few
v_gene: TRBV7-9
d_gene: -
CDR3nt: TGTGCCAGCAGCTTGGACCTGGCCACAGATACGCAGTATTTT
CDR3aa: CASSLDLATDTQYF

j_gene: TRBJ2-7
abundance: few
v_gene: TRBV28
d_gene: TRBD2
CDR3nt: TGTGCCAGCAGTCCTCGGACTAGCGGCGTGGTTAGGGGGCAGTACTTC
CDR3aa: CASSPRTSGVVRGQYF

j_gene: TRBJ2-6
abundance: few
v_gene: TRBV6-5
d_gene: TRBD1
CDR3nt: TGTGCCAGCAGTTACCAGGGACAGAGCTTCTCTGGGGCCAACGTCCTGACTTTC
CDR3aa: CASSYQGQSFSGANVLTF

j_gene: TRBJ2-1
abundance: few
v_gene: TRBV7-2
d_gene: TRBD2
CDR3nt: TGTGCCAGCAGCCCCCCAGGGCTAGCGGGAGTCAATGAGCAGTTCTTC
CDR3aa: CASSPPGLAGVNEQFF

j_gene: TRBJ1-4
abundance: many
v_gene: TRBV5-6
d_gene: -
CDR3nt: TGTGCCAGCAGCTATGGGGGTATGGCAACTAATGAAAAACTGTTTTTT
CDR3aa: CASSYGGMATNEKLFF

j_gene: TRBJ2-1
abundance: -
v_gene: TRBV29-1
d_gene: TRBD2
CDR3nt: TGCAGCGTTGCGGCCCTAGCGGTGTACAATGAGCAGTTCTTC
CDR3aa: CSVAALAVYNEQFF

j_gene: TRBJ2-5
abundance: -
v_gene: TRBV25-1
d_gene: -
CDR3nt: TGTGCCAGCAGTAAAGCAGGGGTCCAAGAGACCCAGTACTTC
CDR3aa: CASSKAGVQETQYF

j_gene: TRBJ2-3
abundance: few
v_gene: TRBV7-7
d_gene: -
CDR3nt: TGTGCCAGCAGCCAGACAGCTTTCACAGATACGCAGTATTTT
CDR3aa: CASSQTAFTDTQYF

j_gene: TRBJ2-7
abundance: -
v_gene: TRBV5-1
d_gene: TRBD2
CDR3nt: TGCGCCAGCAGCTTGTGGTCTAGCGGGAGCACCCCCCTCGACTACGAGCAGTACTTC
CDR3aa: CASSLWSSGSTPLDYEQYF

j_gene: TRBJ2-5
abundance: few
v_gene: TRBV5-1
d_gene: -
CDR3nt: TGCGCCAGCAGCTTGGCGGGGTTCCAAGAGACCCAGTACTTC
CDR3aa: CASSLAGFQETQYF

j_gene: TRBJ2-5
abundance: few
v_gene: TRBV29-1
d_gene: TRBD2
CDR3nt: TGCAGCGTCGAGCTCCGCGGACTAGCGGGAGGTCAAATTCAAGAGACCCAGTACTTC
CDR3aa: CSVELRGLAGGQIQETQYF

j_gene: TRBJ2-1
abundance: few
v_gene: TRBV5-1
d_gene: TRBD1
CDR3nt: TGCGCCAGCAGCCTGAGGACAGGGGACGGGAATGAGCAGTTCTTC
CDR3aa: CASSLRTGDGNEQFF

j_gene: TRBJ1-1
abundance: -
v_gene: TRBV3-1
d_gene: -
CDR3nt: TGTGCCAGCACAAGGGTTACCGGGACACCGAACACTGAAGCTTTCTTT
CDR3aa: CASTRVTGTPNTEAFF

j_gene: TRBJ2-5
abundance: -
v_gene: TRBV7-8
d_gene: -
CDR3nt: TGTGCCAGCACCACCGGTAGTGAGACCCAGTACTTC
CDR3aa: CASTTGSETQYF

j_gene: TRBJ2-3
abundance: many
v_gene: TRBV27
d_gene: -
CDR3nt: TGTGCCAGCAAGAGTACCACAGATACGCAGTATTTT
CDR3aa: CASKSTTDTQYF

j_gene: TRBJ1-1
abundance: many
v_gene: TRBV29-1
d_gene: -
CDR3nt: TGCAGCGCCTCGCGGGGCGAGAAAGCTTTCTTT
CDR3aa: CSASRGEKAFF

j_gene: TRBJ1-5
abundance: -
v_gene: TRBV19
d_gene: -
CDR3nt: TGTGCCAGTAGTTTACAGGGTTATCAGCCCCAGCATTTT
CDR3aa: CASSLQGYQPQHF

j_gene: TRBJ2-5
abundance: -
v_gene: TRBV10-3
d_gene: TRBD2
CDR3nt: TGTGCCATCAGCGGACTAGCGGGAGATTGGACCCAGTACTTC
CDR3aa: CAISGLAGDWTQYF

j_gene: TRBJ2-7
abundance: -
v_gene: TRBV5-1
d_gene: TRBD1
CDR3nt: TGCGCCAGCAGTTGGGGAGACAGGGACTCCTACGAGCAGTACTTC
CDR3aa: CASSWGDRDSYEQYF

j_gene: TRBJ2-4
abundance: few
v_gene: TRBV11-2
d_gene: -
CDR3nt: TGTGCCAGCAGCCCCCTCCAGGGCCCCAAAAACATTCAGTACTTC
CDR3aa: CASSPLQGPKNIQYF

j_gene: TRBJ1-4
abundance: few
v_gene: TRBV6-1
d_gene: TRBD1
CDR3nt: TGTGCCAGCAGTGAAAGGGGGCCGCGAGAAAAACTGTTTTTT
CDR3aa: CASSERGPREKLFF

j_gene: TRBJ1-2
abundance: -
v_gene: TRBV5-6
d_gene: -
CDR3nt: TGTGCCAGCAGCCCGAGGACCCTCCGCCGGACCTTC
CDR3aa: CASSPRTLRRTF

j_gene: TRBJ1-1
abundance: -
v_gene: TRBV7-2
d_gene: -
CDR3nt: TGTGCCAGCAGCTCCCTCAGGGGCACTGAAGCTTTCTTT
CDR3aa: CASSSLRGTEAFF

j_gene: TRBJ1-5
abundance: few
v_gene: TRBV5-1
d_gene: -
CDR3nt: TGCGCCAGCAGCTTGGGGGACACTATTGATCAGCCCCAGCATTTT
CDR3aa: CASSLGDTIDQPQHF

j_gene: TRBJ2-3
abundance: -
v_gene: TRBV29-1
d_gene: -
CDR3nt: TGCAGCGTAGGAGGTAGGACGGGAGAGCGGGATACGCAGTATTTT
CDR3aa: CSVGGRTGERDTQYF

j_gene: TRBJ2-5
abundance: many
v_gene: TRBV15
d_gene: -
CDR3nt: TGTGCCACCAGGGTCCCCGGCTTTGGACAAGAGACCCAGTACTTC
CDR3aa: CATRVPGFGQETQYF